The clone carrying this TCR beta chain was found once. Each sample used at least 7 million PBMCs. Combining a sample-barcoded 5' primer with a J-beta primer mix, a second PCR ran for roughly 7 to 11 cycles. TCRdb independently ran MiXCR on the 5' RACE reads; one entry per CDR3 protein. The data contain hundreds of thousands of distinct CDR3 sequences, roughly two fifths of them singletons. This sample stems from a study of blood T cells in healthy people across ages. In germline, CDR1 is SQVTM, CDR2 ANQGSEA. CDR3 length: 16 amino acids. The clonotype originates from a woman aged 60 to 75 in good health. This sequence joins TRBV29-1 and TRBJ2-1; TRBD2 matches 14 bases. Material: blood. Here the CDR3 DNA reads TGCATCACACGTGGGACTAGCGGGGGCTTCTACAATGAGCAGTTCTTC. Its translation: CITRGTSGGFYNEQFF.